A selection of T cell receptor beta chains follows, all from one sample in a study of shared clonotypes between healthy human individuals. Profiling relied on immunoSEQ multiplex PCR, and the TCRdb table lists in-frame clones only, not all of them. The table includes roughly 1,800,000 clones, approximately 94% detected once. Sample: naive CD8+ T cells sorted from blood. These receptor sequences come from a man aged 18 to 29 in good health. Both conserved end residues are part of each CDR3. The order of the fields is V gene, CDR3 length, D gene, J gene, clone size, CDR3 protein, CDR3 DNA. D genes are given only for firm matches. Only part of the rows carry a size: once, few, many, or a class if the clone is expanded.

V: TRBV29-1
length: 17
D: TRBD1
J: TRBJ1-2
size: -
CDR3: CSVEGNLGQGANYGYTF
DNA: TGCAGCGTTGAAGGAAATCTGGGACAGGGGGCGAACTATGGCTACACCTTC

V: TRBV2
length: 14
D: -
J: TRBJ1-5
size: once
CDR3: CASRGLYSNQPQHF
DNA: TGTGCCAGCAGGGGACTCTATAGCAATCAGCCCCAGCATTTT

V: TRBV29-1
length: 16
D: TRBD1
J: TRBJ1-2
size: few
CDR3: CSVEYFRGHGNYGYTF
DNA: TGCAGCGTTGAATATTTCAGGGGGCACGGTAACTATGGCTACACCTTC

V: TRBV9
length: 13
D: -
J: TRBJ1-1
size: few
CDR3: CASSYGSNTEAFF
DNA: TGTGCCAGCAGTTACGGCTCGAACACTGAAGCTTTCTTT

V: TRBV4-1
length: 15
D: TRBD1
J: TRBJ2-7
size: -
CDR3: CASSQETGGYWEQYF
DNA: TGCGCCAGCAGCCAAGAAACAGGGGGATATTGGGAGCAGTACTTC

V: TRBV5-6
length: 12
D: -
J: TRBJ2-7
size: -
CDR3: CASSWGPGEQYF
DNA: TGTGCCAGCAGCTGGGGGCCGGGGGAGCAGTACTTC

V: TRBV6-5
length: 14
D: TRBD2
J: TRBJ2-5
size: -
CDR3: CASSPAGGKETQYF
DNA: TGTGCCAGCAGTCCCGCGGGGGGGAAAGAGACCCAGTACTTC

V: TRBV25-1
length: 13
D: -
J: TRBJ1-2
size: -
CDR3: CASSPGGAYGYTF
DNA: TGTGCCAGCAGTCCCGGGGGGGCCTATGGCTACACCTTC

V: TRBV13
length: 13
D: -
J: TRBJ1-2
size: -
CDR3: CASSSDRFYGYTF
DNA: TGTGCCAGCAGCTCGGACAGATTCTATGGCTACACCTTC

V: TRBV7-2
length: 16
D: -
J: TRBJ1-1
size: once
CDR3: CASSQGPVSPNTEAFF
DNA: TGTGCCAGCAGCCAGGGGCCGGTGAGCCCAAACACTGAAGCTTTCTTT

V: TRBV19
length: 10
D: -
J: TRBJ2-2
size: -
CDR3: CASTSGELFF
DNA: TGTGCCAGTACTTCCGGGGAGCTGTTTTTT

V: TRBV7-9
length: 15
D: -
J: TRBJ2-1
size: once
CDR3: CASSPALTSLKEQFF
DNA: TGTGCCAGCAGTCCCGCCTTGACTAGTCTTAAGGAGCAGTTCTTC

V: TRBV10-3
length: 16
D: TRBD2
J: TRBJ2-1
size: -
CDR3: CAITPGLAGVKDEQFF
DNA: TGTGCCATCACCCCCGGACTAGCGGGAGTAAAGGATGAGCAGTTCTTC

V: TRBV6-1
length: 15
D: TRBD1
J: TRBJ2-5
size: -
CDR3: CASSEPGGAQETQYF
DNA: TGTGCCAGCAGTGAACCAGGGGGCGCTCAAGAGACCCAGTACTTC

V: TRBV30
length: 12
D: -
J: TRBJ1-5
size: -
CDR3: CAWSDSNQPQHF
DNA: TGTGCCTGGAGTGATAGCAATCAGCCCCAGCATTTT

V: TRBV28
length: 12
D: TRBD1
J: TRBJ2-5
size: -
CDR3: CASGTGVETQYF
DNA: TGTGCCAGCGGGACAGGGGTAGAGACCCAGTACTTC

V: TRBV29-1
length: 13
D: TRBD2
J: TRBJ2-1
size: -
CDR3: CSVEMLAGNEQFF
DNA: TGCAGCGTTGAAATGCTAGCGGGGAATGAGCAGTTCTTC

V: TRBV27
length: 13
D: -
J: TRBJ1-2
size: once
CDR3: CASSFRAEGGYTF
DNA: TGTGCCAGCAGTTTTCGGGCAGAGGGCGGCTACACCTTC

V: TRBV5-8
length: 16
D: -
J: TRBJ1-6
size: -
CDR3: CASSLEGQIYNSPLHF
DNA: TGTGCCAGCAGCTTGGAAGGACAAATCTATAATTCACCCCTCCACTTT

V: TRBV27
length: 15
D: -
J: TRBJ2-3
size: -
CDR3: CASSPLAGGQDTQYF
DNA: TGTGCCAGCAGTCCCCTAGCCGGGGGTCAAGATACGCAGTATTTT

V: TRBV4-1
length: 17
D: -
J: TRBJ1-3
size: once
CDR3: CASSQVGGGLSGNTIYF
DNA: TGCGCCAGCAGCCAAGTGGGTGGGGGGCTCTCTGGAAACACCATATATTTT

V: TRBV30
length: 11
D: -
J: TRBJ1-1
size: -
CDR3: CAWNGNTEAFF
DNA: TGTGCCTGGAACGGGAACACTGAAGCTTTCTTT

V: TRBV7-6
length: 16
D: -
J: TRBJ2-1
size: once
CDR3: CASSLGSVKFSSEQFF
DNA: TGTGCCAGCAGCCTCGGTTCAGTGAAATTCTCTAGTGAGCAGTTCTTC

V: TRBV14
length: 15
D: -
J: TRBJ1-2
size: -
CDR3: CASSQERTANYGYTF
DNA: TGTGCCAGCAGCCAAGAGAGAACAGCTAACTATGGCTACACCTTC

V: TRBV5-1
length: 18
D: TRBD1
J: TRBJ1-2
size: -
CDR3: CASSPPDRGRLKDYGYTF
DNA: TGCGCCAGCAGCCCCCCGGACAGGGGGCGATTAAAGGACTATGGCTACACCTTC

V: TRBV29-1
length: 14
D: TRBD2
J: TRBJ2-1
size: -
CDR3: CSVDGTSEYNEQFF
DNA: TGCAGCGTTGACGGGACTAGCGAATACAATGAGCAGTTCTTC

V: TRBV27
length: 14
D: -
J: TRBJ1-2
size: -
CDR3: CATYSGFSNYGYTF
DNA: TGTGCCACTTACTCGGGTTTTTCTAACTATGGCTACACCTTC

V: TRBV29-1
length: 15
D: TRBD1
J: TRBJ2-7
size: -
CDR3: CSVEDTTGGDYEQYF
DNA: TGCAGCGTTGAAGATACGACAGGGGGCGATTACGAGCAGTACTTC

V: TRBV19
length: 11
D: -
J: TRBJ2-7
size: -
CDR3: CATGWGYEQYF
DNA: TGTGCCACCGGATGGGGGTACGAGCAGTACTTC

V: TRBV9
length: 14
D: -
J: TRBJ2-5
size: -
CDR3: CASSVLGVGETQYF
DNA: TGTGCCAGCAGCGTACTAGGCGTCGGAGAGACCCAGTACTTC

V: TRBV4-3
length: 16
D: TRBD1
J: TRBJ2-7
size: -
CDR3: CASSQGPSDRKGEQYF
DNA: TGCGCCAGCAGCCAAGGACCTTCGGACAGGAAGGGGGAGCAGTACTTC

V: TRBV5-4
length: 14
D: -
J: TRBJ2-5
size: -
CDR3: CASTSRDSQETQYF
DNA: TGTGCCAGCACGTCGCGGGACAGCCAAGAGACCCAGTACTTC

V: TRBV18
length: 16
D: -
J: TRBJ2-5
size: -
CDR3: CATELGERSQQETQYF
DNA: TGTGCCACAGAGCTCGGAGAGAGGAGCCAACAAGAGACCCAGTACTTC